Here is one T cell receptor beta chain with its context. Its antigen remains unidentified. These data originate in a study of human T cells and chemical hapten exposure. Study overall: Small volume differences among pooled libraries mainly caused per-sample TCR yield variation.

Each CDR3 protein is one row after TCRdb ran MiXCR on the 5' RACE reads. The data hold 110,000 to 150,000 distinct CDR3 sequences, with around 4% observed a single time. Researchers extracted total RNA from unfractionated whole blood. Per the germline V gene, CDR1 is SGHAT and CDR2 is FQDESV (reference sequence). The V end was cut by 2 bases, the J end by 5 bases, with 12 bases between. CDR3 size: 14 residues. Findings and caveats of the study: TCRs whose frequency exceeded 1 in 1000 remained the same following DPC sensitization.

The rearrangement uses TRBV11-1 and TRBJ2-5; possibly TRBD1 for D (6 bases). This sequence was found in a female donor in good health. As DNA, the CDR3 is TGTGCCAGCAGCTTAAAAGACAGGCTGGAGACCCAGTACTTC. Translation: CASSLKDRLETQYF.